This passage covers 32 T cell receptor beta chains from one sample sequenced in a study of blood T cell repertoires in COVID-19. Libraries were prepared by immunoSEQ multiplex PCR; TCRdb keeps only in-frame clonotypes and omits some of them. The sample contains about 280,000 clones, about 89% of which appear only once. The specimen was peripheral blood. These receptors were taken from a man aged 40-49 years with active or convalescent COVID-19.

The CDR3 here is CASSLRDSYGYTF. The CDR3 nucleotides are TGTGCCAGCAGTTTAAGGGACAGCTATGGCTACACCTTC. V is TRBV12-3 or TRBV12-4 and J is TRBJ1-2, with TRBD1 matching over 7 bases. The CDR3 runs to 13 residues. The junction had 1 base not matched to a gene; V was cut back by 2 bases and J by 4 bases.

This clone was observed a single time. This rearrangement joins TRBV27 to TRBJ2-7; TRBD1 is a possible D gene (5 bases). CDR3 size: 13 residues. The ends were cut back, 6 bases at V and 5 bases at J, with 14 bases in the middle. Germline values: CDR1 MNHEY, CDR2 SMNVEV (reference sequence). CDR3: CASSPGFWDEQYF. CDR3 nucleotide sequence: TGTGCCAGCAGCCCAGGGTTTTGGGACGAGCAGTACTTC.

The chain combines TRBV28 with TRBJ2-7; D may be TRBD2 (6 bases). Per germline, CDR1 MDHEN and CDR2 SYDVKM. V lost 8 bases and J 5 bases, leaving 16 bases between the germline ends. This CDR3 region has 13 residues. In nucleotides, the CDR3 is TGTGCCAGCTTGGCCGGGAGTAGCGACGAGCAGTACTTC. Translating gives CASLAGSSDEQYF.

The V and J genes are TRBV18 and TRBJ1-1, with unresolved D. V was clipped by 3 bases and J by 11 bases, with 19 bases between them. The CDR3 totals 14 residues. Germline V gene lookup returns CDR1 KGHSH and CDR2 LQKENI. The CDR3 coding sequence is TGTGCCAGCTCACCCCAATTTGACCTCCCGGGGGCTTTCTTT. Translation: CASSPQFDLPGAFF.

The rearrangement joins TRBV5-5 to TRBJ1-1; D gene unclear. This CDR3 comprises 18 residues. V dropped 0 bases and J dropped 0 bases, with 18 bases sitting between them. CDR1 SGHKS and CDR2 YYEKEE come from the germline V gene (reference sequence). The CDR3 region is CASSLVSGSITMNTEAFF. CDR3 nucleotide sequence: TGTGCCAGCAGCTTGGTGAGTGGGAGCATAACCATGAACACTGAAGCTTTCTTT.

The V and J genes are TRBV19 and TRBJ2-7, with 9 bases matching TRBD1. The V segment lost 2 bases and the J segment 5 bases; nucleotides outside the gene matches: 10. CDR1 is LNHDA and CDR2 is SQIVND in the germline V gene (reference sequence). The CDR3 consists of 16 residues. CDR3 sequence (DNA): TGTGCCAGTAGTATACCAACAGGGGGCGCATCGGACGAGCAGTACTTC. Protein sequence: CASSIPTGGASDEQYF.

The V call is TRBV19, the J call TRBJ2-3; 8 bases are shared with TRBD2. The V and J ends lost 3 bases and 5 bases, in that order; junction bases with no gene match: 1. From germline, CDR1 is LNHDA and CDR2 SQIVND (reference sequence). The CDR3 sequence is 13 residues long. The CDR3 coding sequence is TGTGCCAGTAGTATCCTAGCGGGAGATACGCAGTATTTT. Translating it yields CASSILAGDTQYF.

The chain uses TRBV6-5 and TRBJ2-7; a weak D match, TRBD1 (5 bases). The V gene lost 7 bases and the J gene lost 2 bases, with 18 bases spanning the gap. Germline values: CDR1 MNHEY, CDR2 SVGAGI. The CDR3 totals 15 residues. The CDR3 sequence: CASTQRLDSAYEQYF. The CDR3 DNA reads TGTGCCAGCACCCAAAGGCTAGACAGTGCCTACGAGCAGTACTTC.

This clone was seen a few times. This chain uses TRBV5-4 with TRBJ2-1; 13 bases are a match to TRBD2. CDR3 length: 14 amino acids. Trimming removed 3 bases from V and 9 bases from J; junction bases left unmatched: 3. The germline gives CDR1 SGHNT, CDR2 YYREEE (reference sequence). The CDR3 DNA reads as TGTGCCAGCAGCTACGGACTAGCGGGAGCTGAGCAGTTCTTC. Residues: CASSYGLAGAEQFF.

This chain links TRBV10-3 with TRBJ1-1; tentative D call: TRBD1 (5 bases). The germline V gene has CDR1 ENHRY and CDR2 SYGVKD. With 2 bases removed from V and 8 bases from J, the gap between germline ends came to 18 bases. The CDR3 loop spans 15 amino acids. The CDR3 region is CAISEPRSGTSEAFF. In DNA form, the CDR3 reads TGTGCCATCAGTGAGCCCAGGTCAGGGACTTCAGAAGCTTTCTTT.

The J gene is TRBJ2-1, the V gene TRBV24-1; 7 bases fit TRBD1. The CDR3 has 12 residues. Germline lookup yields CDR1 KGHDR and CDR2 SFDVKD. J lost 6 bases, V lost 5 bases, and 0 bases had no gene match. In DNA form, the CDR3 reads TGTGCCACCAGTGCAGGGGGCAATGAGCAGTTCTTC. Translation gives CATSAGGNEQFF.

This chain joins TRBV25-1 and TRBJ1-6; no clear D gene. Germline-derived CDR1 and CDR2 are MGHDK and SYGVNS. Trimming left V 1 base short and J 0 bases short, with 13 bases between. This CDR3 region has 18 residues. In DNA, the CDR3 is TGTGCCAGCAGTGAATTTGCGGAAATTAGCTCCTATAATTCACCCCTCCACTTT. Encoded protein: CASSEFAEISSYNSPLHF.

The rearrangement joins TRBV5-6 to TRBJ1-6; D gene ambiguous. CDR3 size: 13 residues. Germline V CDR1 and CDR2: SGHDT, YYEEEE. V was pared by 4 bases and J by 6 bases, with 8 bases between. CDR3 protein: CASSPHSNSPLHF. CDR3 nucleotides: TGTGCCAGCAGCCCACACAGTAATTCACCCCTCCACTTT.

V gene TRBV7-9 combines with J gene TRBJ2-6, with a possible D match to TRBD1 (7 bases). The CDR3 sequence is 16 residues long. Per germline, CDR1 SEHNR and CDR2 FQNEAQ (reference sequence). Trimming took 7 bases from V and 0 from J, leaving 13 bases between them. The CDR3 loop reads CASTQGGGSGANVLTF. The DNA for the CDR3 is TGTGCCAGCACCCAGGGGGGCGGCTCTGGGGCCAACGTCCTGACTTTC.

The chain combines TRBV9 with TRBJ2-1; 11 bases are a match to TRBD2. The CDR3 loop spans 14 amino acids. Per germline, CDR1 SGDLS and CDR2 YYNGEE. V shed 4 bases, J shed 5 bases, and the junction held 2 bases outside the gene matches. Here the CDR3 reads CASSKGLADNEQFF. CDR3 coding DNA: TGTGCCAGCAGCAAGGGACTAGCGGACAATGAGCAGTTCTTC.

The CDR3 sequence is CATSSRDRGYGYTF. The CDR3 nucleotides are TGTGCCACCAGCAGCCGGGACAGGGGATATGGCTACACCTTC. The rearrangement joins TRBV15 to TRBJ1-2, with 10 nucleotides matching TRBD1. The CDR3 runs to 14 residues. CDR1 is LNHNV and CDR2 is YYDKDF in the germline V gene (reference sequence). The ends lost 3 bases at V and 5 bases at J; junction bases unmatched: 3.

V usage is TRBV20-1 and J usage is TRBJ1-2, with 9 bases lining up with TRBD1. Losses at the gene ends were 6 bases for V and 8 bases for J; bases not matched to a gene: 4. Germline V gene data show CDR1 as DFQATT and CDR2 as SNEGSKA (reference sequence). The CDR3 is made up of 11 amino acids. DNA for the CDR3: TGCAGTGCAACGGACAGGGGCGGCTACACCTTC. Amino acids: CSATDRGGYTF.

In this sample, this clone turned up a few times. The chain couples TRBV7-2 to TRBJ1-2; D is uncertain. The CDR3 contains 14 residues. The germline V gene has CDR1 SGHTA and CDR2 FQGNSA. The germline V and J ends were trimmed by 2 bases and 2 bases, with 9 bases remaining between them. The CDR3, as DNA: TGTGCCAGCAGCTTACCGGGATCAAACTATGGCTACACCTTC. It codes for CASSLPGSNYGYTF.

V usage is TRBV9 and J usage is TRBJ2-3; 15 positions match TRBD2. This CDR3 has 17 residues. V lost 4 bases and J lost 6; bases outside the gene matches: 9. Germline V CDR1 and CDR2: SGDLS, YYNGEE. The CDR3 here is CASSPRTSGGASDTQYF. Here the CDR3 DNA reads TGTGCCAGCAGCCCCCGGACTAGCGGGGGGGCGAGTGATACGCAGTATTTT. The variable domain in full, completed from reference TRBV9 and TRBJ2-3, reads DSGVTQTPKHLITATGQRVTLRCSPRSGDLSVYWYQQSLDQGLQFLIQYYNGEERAKGNILERFSAQQFPDLHSELNLSSLELGDSALYFCASSPRTSGGASDTQYFGPGTRLTVL.

V is TRBV7-6 and J is TRBJ1-4, with 9 nucleotides matching TRBD1. Losses at the gene ends were 6 bases for V and 5 bases for J; bases not matched to a gene: 4. The germline V gene has CDR1 SGHVS and CDR2 FNYEAQ. The CDR3 is 14 amino acids. The CDR3: CASSQGQGNEKLFF. In DNA form, the CDR3 reads TGTGCCAGCAGTCAAGGACAGGGGAATGAAAAACTGTTTTTT.

This clone appeared a single time. CDR3 in amino acids: CASSGRSGRGTDTQYF. The CDR3 DNA reads as TGTGCCAGCAGCGGACGGAGCGGGAGAGGCACAGATACGCAGTATTTT. The chain has TRBV7-6 and TRBJ2-3, with TRBD2 matching over 8 bases. The CDR3 contains 16 residues. In germline, CDR1 is SGHVS, CDR2 FNYEAQ. The J segment lost 1 base and the V segment lost 5 bases, leaving 8 bases of the junction unmatched.

The rearrangement links TRBV5-6 to TRBJ1-1; a weak D match, TRBD1 (5 bases). Germline V gene data show CDR1 as SGHDT and CDR2 as YYEEEE. V lost 2 bases and J 2 bases, leaving 13 bases between the germline ends. The CDR3 sequence is 15 residues long. Written as DNA, the CDR3 is TGTGCCAGCAGCTTCACCGGGGGTGACAACACTGAAGCTTTCTTT. This translates into CASSFTGGDNTEAFF.

A single count supports this clone. This chain uses TRBV21-1 with TRBJ2-7; the D call in the table, TRBD2, was not verified against the DNA. TRBV21-1 is a pseudogene segment. The CDR3 runs 16 residues. CDR3 in amino acids: CASSTRLAGGPYEQYF. In DNA, the CDR3 is TGTGCCAGCAGCACCAGACTAGCGGGAGGGCCCTACGAGCAGTACTTC.

The chain links TRBV3-1 (or the pseudogene TRBV3-2) to TRBJ2-5, with D maybe TRBD1 (5 bases). Germline V gene data show CDR1 as LGHDT and CDR2 as YNNKEL (reference sequence). The CDR3 contains 17 residues. Between the trimmed V and J ends, which lost 4 bases and 1 base, there was a span of 19 bases. The CDR3 nucleotides are TGTGCCAGCAGCCCCCGATTGCGCAGGGCAATCCAAGAGACCCAGTACTTC. Translated: CASSPRLRRAIQETQYF.

J is TRBJ1-5 and V is TRBV24-1; a weak D match, TRBD1 (5 bases). The V gene's germline CDR1 is KGHDR and CDR2 SFDVKD. CDR3 length equals 15 residues. V was cut by 2 bases and J by 3 bases, with 10 bases left in between. The CDR3 here is CATSDSAGPNQPQHF. The CDR3 DNA sequence: TGTGCCACCAGTGATTCTGCAGGGCCCAATCAGCCCCAGCATTTT.

CDR3 residues: CASTPDRLTGANVLTF. As DNA, the CDR3 is TGTGCCAGCACCCCGGACAGACTGACTGGGGCCAACGTCCTGACTTTC. V gene TRBV21-1 combines with J gene TRBJ2-6; TRBD1, the table's D call, lacks a check against the DNA. TRBV21-1 is given as a pseudogene. The CDR3 sequence is 16 residues long.

This chain connects TRBV19 to TRBJ1-4, with a tentative D call TRBD1 (5 bases). The V and J ends lost 4 bases and 5 bases respectively, with 8 bases between them. From germline, CDR1 is LNHDA and CDR2 SQIVND (reference sequence). The length of the CDR3 is 13 residues. CDR3 sequence reads: CASSSGGNEKLFF. CDR3 sequence (DNA): TGTGCCAGTAGTAGTGGGGGGAATGAAAAACTGTTTTTT.

The V and J genes are TRBV6-5 and TRBJ2-2; D not certain. This CDR3 is built from 15 residues. V lost 0 bases and J lost 1, with 6 bases in between. The V gene's germline CDR1 is MNHEY and CDR2 SVGAGI. The CDR3 coding sequence is TGTGCCAGCAGTTACTCGAGGAGGAACACCGGGGAGCTGTTTTTT. It specifies CASSYSRRNTGELFF.

This clone appeared once. The chain joins TRBV6-2 or TRBV6-3 to TRBJ2-7; 8 bases are shared with TRBD2. Losses at the gene ends were 4 bases for V and 5 bases for J; bases not matched to a gene: 16. Germline V gives CDR1 MNHEY, CDR2 SVGEGT. The CDR3 totals 17 residues. The CDR3: CASSLPGGMTSFHEQYF. In nucleotides, the CDR3 is TGTGCCAGCAGTTTACCGGGGGGGATGACTAGTTTCCACGAGCAGTACTTC.

The table lists this clone with a count of one. V usage is TRBV2 and J usage is TRBJ2-1; TRBD2 aligns across 7 bases. The CDR3 totals 11 residues. Germline V gives CDR1 SNHLY, CDR2 FYNNEI. V lost 8 bases to trimming and J lost 11 bases; unmatched junction nucleotides: 6. CDR3 residues: CASGGVNQQFF. Written as DNA, the CDR3 is TGTGCCAGCGGGGGGGTAAATCAGCAGTTCTTC.

Concerning this clone itself: Other DNA sequences in this sample translate to the same CDR3. The gene calls are TRBV7-3 and TRBJ1-1, with 7 bases fitting TRBD1. Germline V gives CDR1 SGHTA, CDR2 FQGTGA. The CDR3 spans 13 residues. V dropped 4 bases and J dropped 3; count of bases not matched to a gene: 2. Here the CDR3 reads CASSSDRDTEAFF. The DNA for the CDR3 is TGTGCCAGCAGCTCAGACAGGGACACTGAAGCTTTCTTT.

V gene TRBV4-1 combines with J gene TRBJ2-7; 9 nucleotides match TRBD2. CDR1 MGHRA and CDR2 YSYEKL come from the germline V gene. The trim removed 4 bases at V and 6 bases at J, leaving 10 bases unmatched. The length of the CDR3 is 15 residues. The CDR3 nucleotides are TGCGCCAGCAGCCCCGCCGGCGGGAGGGCCGGCGAGCAGTACTTC. Residues: CASSPAGGRAGEQYF.